The clone carrying this T cell receptor (beta chain) was counted many times. The antigen is undetermined. Researchers amplified the TCR beta CDR3 regions from RNA transcripts. The TCR CDR3 was amplified in a first-round RT-PCR using the HTBI primer set. TCRdb re-analysed the multiplex PCR reads in MiXCR, keeping a single row per CDR3 protein. The sample shows 700,000 or so distinct CDR3 sequences, about a sixth of them seen only once. Participants, patients aged 18 to 65, had newly diagnosed hyperthyroidism with a duration under 2 months. With 6 bases clipped from V and 5 bases from J, the junction kept 8 bases outside the gene matches. The CDR3 has 14 amino acids. Germline V lookup: CDR1 MDHEN, CDR2 SYDVKM. This specimen comes from a study of T cells in Graves' hyperthyroidism and ophthalmopathy. Study information: At the time of initial diagnosis and before any treatment, peripheral blood was collected. General study points: The authors' 13 V-J model separated ophthalmopathy from stable hyperthyroidism.

Specimen: blood. The source of this sequence is a man between 18 and 29 years old with Graves' hyperthyroidism. This chain uses TRBV28 with TRBJ1-1; TRBD1 matches at 8 bases. This CDR3 is CASRLQGDGTEAFF. As DNA, the CDR3 is TGTGCCAGCAGATTACAGGGGGATGGGACTGAAGCTTTCTTT.